This entry describes one T cell receptor (beta chain). CDR3 size: 16 residues. With 2 bases removed from V and 0 bases from J, the gap between germline ends came to 11 bases. Germline loops: CDR1 KGHSH, CDR2 LQKENI. Sequencing used immunoSEQ multiplex PCR; TCRdb keeps in-frame clones, though not all of them. The sample yields 250,000 to 300,000 clones, 65% to 90% seen once. This record comes from a study of blood T cell repertoires in COVID-19. The source of this sequence is a woman aged 70-85 years with COVID-19, enrolled during active disease. Sequenced input: peripheral blood. The chain has TRBV18 and TRBJ1-3, with D uncertain. CDR3: CASSPSGGSSGNTIYF. CDR3 DNA: TGTGCCAGCTCACCAAGTGGAGGGAGCTCTGGAAACACCATATATTTT.